Following are 9 T cell receptor beta chains from one sample sequenced in a study of T cells in Graves' hyperthyroidism and ophthalmopathy. RNA transcripts were the template for amplifying TCR beta CDR3 regions. In the first-round RT-PCR of the TCR CDR3, the HTBI primer set was used. TCRdb used MiXCR to reprocess the multiplex PCR reads, holding one entry per CDR3 protein. The profile shows under 700,000 distinct CDR3 sequences, 46% of them singletons. Material: peripheral blood or thyroid tissue (not recorded which). The receptors were gathered from a woman under 30 with Graves' hyperthyroidism.

The chain employs TRBV10-3 and TRBJ1-2; D might be TRBD1 (6 bases). Looked up from germline, CDR1 is ENHRY and CDR2 is SYGVKD. With 4 bases removed from V and 8 bases from J, the gap between germline ends came to 14 bases. This CDR3 comprises 13 residues. CDR3 protein: CAISAAGARGYTF. CDR3 bases: TGTGCCATCAGTGCGGCAGGGGCGCGAGGCTACACCTTC.

The rearrangement links TRBV7-9 to TRBJ2-6; D gene uncertain. V was clipped by 5 bases and J by 4 bases, with 21 bases between them. The germline CDR1 and CDR2 sequences are SEHNR and FQNEAQ (reference sequence). The CDR3 spans 18 residues. The CDR3 here is CASSPKVVLGVGANVLTF. CDR3 nucleotides: TGTGCCAGCAGCCCGAAGGTCGTTTTAGGTGTGGGGGCCAACGTCCTGACTTTC.

The rearrangement uses TRBV29-1 and TRBJ2-5; weak D call: TRBD2 (6 bases). This CDR3 has 12 residues. V lost 7 bases and J 1 base, leaving 10 bases between the germline ends. CDR1 and CDR2 from the germline V gene are SQVTM and ANQGSEA. For the CDR3, the DNA is TGCAGCGCACGGGAGCTCCAAGAGACCCAGTACTTC. Its protein product is CSARELQETQYF. Looking up the rest from reference TRBV29-1 and TRBJ2-5 gives the full variable domain: SAVISQKPSRDICQRGTSLTIQCQVDSQVTMMFWYRQQPGQSLTLIATANQGSEATYESGFVIDKFPISRPNLTFSTLTVSNMSPEDSSIYLCSARELQETQYFGPGTRLLVL.

V is TRBV6-2 or TRBV6-3 and J is TRBJ2-7, with D perhaps assigned TRBD1 or TRBD2 (5 bases each). This CDR3 spans 14 amino acids. Germline values: CDR1 MNHEY, CDR2 SVGEGT. Trimming cost V 6 bases and J 1 base, with 13 bases left between them. CDR3 sequence reads: CASRHPGASYEQYF. For the CDR3, the DNA is TGTGCCAGCAGGCATCCCGGGGCTTCCTACGAGCAGTACTTC.

The chain combines TRBV14 with TRBJ1-5; possibly TRBD1 for D (6 bases). Looked up from germline, CDR1 is SGHDN and CDR2 is FVKESK. V shed 4 bases and J shed 1 base, with 8 bases lying between them. The CDR3 is made up of 14 amino acids. The CDR3 region is CASSRTASNQPQHF. CDR3 nucleotides: TGTGCCAGCAGCCGGACAGCGAGCAATCAGCCCCAGCATTTT.

The chain has TRBV11-2 and TRBJ1-2, with 10 bases lining up with TRBD1. V was pared by 4 bases and J by 3 bases, with 11 bases of the junction left unmatched. There are 17 residues in the CDR3. Germline-derived CDR1 and CDR2 are SGHAT and FQNNGV. Here the CDR3 reads CASSSGQGVQMDYGYTF. DNA for the CDR3: TGTGCCAGCAGCTCCGGACAGGGGGTTCAAATGGACTATGGCTACACCTTC.

The chain employs TRBV15 and TRBJ1-1; D may be TRBD1 (5 bases). The CDR3 is made up of 12 amino acids. V lost 3 bases and J 8 bases, leaving 10 bases between the germline ends. From germline, CDR1 is LNHNV and CDR2 YYDKDF (reference sequence). The CDR3 bases are TGTGCCACCAGCAGGCAGGGATCCGAAGCTTTCTTT. It is translated as CATSRQGSEAFF.

The chain joins TRBV10-2 to TRBJ1-6, with D unclear. CDR3 length: 12 residues. V lost 5 bases and J 5 bases, leaving 4 bases between the germline ends. Per germline, CDR1 WSHSY and CDR2 SAAADI. For the CDR3, the DNA is TGCGCCAGCAGTCCAGATAATTCACCCCTCCACTTT. Amino acid sequence: CASSPDNSPLHF.

The V call is TRBV14, the J call TRBJ2-7, with D possibly being TRBD1 (5 bases). The V end lost 4 bases, the J end lost 2 bases, and 12 bases lay between the germline ends. The CDR3 has 14 amino acids. The germline CDR1 and CDR2 sequences are SGHDN and FVKESK. The CDR3 protein is CASSPWGRAYEQYF. CDR3 nucleotide sequence: TGTGCCAGCAGCCCCTGGGGCAGGGCCTACGAGCAGTACTTC.